The next 2 T cell receptor beta chains were all read from a single sample in a study of radiotherapy plus CTLA-4 blockade in lung cancer. Sequencing was performed with immunoSEQ multiplex PCR; in TCRdb, only in-frame clones are kept and a portion is missing. This sample has about 49,000 clones, with 85% found just once. The sequences come from peripheral blood, collected from a patient treated with radiotherapy plus ipilimumab. These receptors all stem from a human donor with non-small cell lung cancer whose response to radiotherapy plus ipilimumab could not be evaluated.

The chain joins TRBV27 to TRBJ2-3; TRBD1 aligns across 10 bases. Germline CDR1 reads MNHEY; CDR2 reads SMNVEV (reference sequence). This CDR3 is built from 17 residues. With 3 bases clipped from V and 7 bases from J, the junction kept 13 bases outside the gene matches. In DNA, the CDR3 is TGTGCCAGCAGTTTTGCTCCGGGACAGGGGTTCAGGTATACGCAGTATTTT. Its protein is CASSFAPGQGFRYTQYF.

The chain uses TRBV5-8 and TRBJ2-3, with unresolved D. Deletions cut 1 base from V and 3 bases from J, with 21 bases between. There are 18 residues in the CDR3. Germline lookup yields CDR1 SGHTS and CDR2 YDEGEE. In DNA, the CDR3 is TGTGCCAGCAGCTTGCTCCCCCTTACTCCCTTTCCTACAGATACGCAGTATTTT. It encodes CASSLLPLTPFPTDTQYF.